This TCR beta chain was sequenced during a study of blood T cells in healthy people across ages. Across the whole study: Template-switching capture recovered about one barcoded beta molecule per two T cells.

Primed by a sample-barcoded 5' primer and a J-beta primer mix, a second PCR proceeded for 7 to 11 cycles. Via MiXCR, TCRdb re-called the 5' RACE reads, giving one row per CDR3 protein. The sample has more than 1 million distinct CDR3 sequences, 40% to 50% seen once. The V gene's germline CDR1 is DFQATT and CDR2 SNEGSKA (reference sequence). There are 18 residues in the CDR3. Unmatched junction bases numbered 18, after V lost 0 bases and J lost 7 bases. The origin of this receptor is a woman aged 55-75 years in good health. The V call is TRBV20-1, the J call TRBJ2-1; TRBD2 matches at 7 bases. The specimen was blood. As DNA, the CDR3 is TGCAGTGCTAGAGATCACCTTGTTACTGGCGGGAGCAAAAATGAGCAGTTCTTC. Its protein is CSARDHLVTGGSKNEQFF.